This T cell receptor (beta chain) was observed in a study of Ad26.COV2.S vaccination and SARS-CoV-2 variants. V trimming: 3 bases; J trimming: 5 bases; junction bases outside the gene matches: 13. CDR3 size: 17 residues. Per the germline V gene, CDR1 is SEHNR and CDR2 is FQNEAQ (reference sequence). This table comes from immunoSEQ multiplex PCR, and its TCRdb copy is limited to in-frame clones, with some not included. The sample shows 410,000 or so clones, 92% of them seen only once. Treatment given: over 15 received Ad26.COV2.S at low or high dose, single or two shots; about 5 received placebo; per-sample allocation not given. Samples analyzed were those drawn on day 63 after the first vaccine or placebo injection.

The TCR originated in a person aged 18 to 59 who received the Ad26.COV2.S COVID-19 vaccine or a placebo. V is TRBV7-9 and J is TRBJ2-1, with 7 nucleotides matching TRBD2. Material: peripheral blood, obtained in a trial of Ad26.COV2.S vaccine versus placebo. CDR3 protein: CASSFSPIGLVNNEQFF. CDR3 bases: TGTGCCAGCAGCTTTAGCCCCATTGGACTAGTTAACAATGAGCAGTTCTTC.